This is a list of T cell receptor beta chains from one sample in a study of shared clonotypes between healthy human individuals. Profiled with immunoSEQ multiplex PCR; TCRdb holds only in-frame clones, not every one. The table includes approximately 2.5 million clones, roughly 92% detected once. Input material: naive CD4+ T cells sorted from blood. The receptors derive from a young man in good health. CDR3s include the opening cysteine and the closing phenylalanine or tryptophan. The order of the fields is CDR3 length, D gene, J gene, V gene, CDR3 protein. The D gene is left open where the match is weak.

13 | NA | TRBJ2-7 | TRBV7-3 | CASSLRDTALLYF
15 | TRBD1 | TRBJ2-1 | TRBV6-5 | CASSYGTGGYNEQFF
15 | NA | TRBJ1-5 | TRBV5-8 | CASSLDRTSNQPQHF
15 | TRBD2 | TRBJ2-1 | TRBV19 | CASSTAGTTYNEQFF
14 | NA | TRBJ1-4 | TRBV18 | CASSPAPGREKLFF
12 | NA | TRBJ2-7 | TRBV7-8 | CASSASRYEQYF
15 | TRBD1 | TRBJ2-3 | TRBV28 | CASSFATGALSTQYF
13 | NA | TRBJ2-2 | TRBV30 | CAWSIKEAGELFF
17 | NA | TRBJ2-6 | TRBV14 | CASSQDFRVSGANVLTF
14 | TRBD1 | TRBJ2-7 | TRBV5-1 | CASRNPGQGGEQYF
15 | TRBD2 | TRBJ2-5 | TRBV7-2 | CASSSGAGDKETQYF
15 | NA | TRBJ1-2 | TRBV2 | CASSAVGWQGTGYTF
18 | NA | TRBJ2-6 | TRBV5-6 | CASSLIQGSFSGANVLTF
12 | NA | TRBJ2-7 | TRBV29-1 | CSVERGGYEQYF
13 | NA | TRBJ2-7 | TRBV16 | CASSPGLLYEQYF
13 | NA | TRBJ1-5 | TRBV6-1 | CASSGSRGQPQHF
14 | NA | TRBJ1-2 | TRBV30 | CAWSVVAAGAGYTF